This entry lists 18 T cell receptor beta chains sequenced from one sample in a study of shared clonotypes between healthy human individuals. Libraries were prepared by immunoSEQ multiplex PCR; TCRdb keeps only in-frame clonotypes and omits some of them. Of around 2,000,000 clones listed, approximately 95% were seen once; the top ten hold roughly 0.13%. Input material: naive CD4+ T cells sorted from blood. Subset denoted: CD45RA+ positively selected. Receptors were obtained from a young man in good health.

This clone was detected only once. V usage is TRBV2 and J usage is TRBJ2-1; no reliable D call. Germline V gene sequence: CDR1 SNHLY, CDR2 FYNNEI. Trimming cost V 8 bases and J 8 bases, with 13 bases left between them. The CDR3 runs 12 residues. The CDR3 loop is CASGALRDEQFF. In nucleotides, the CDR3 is TGTGCCAGCGGTGCCCTGAGAGATGAGCAGTTCTTC.

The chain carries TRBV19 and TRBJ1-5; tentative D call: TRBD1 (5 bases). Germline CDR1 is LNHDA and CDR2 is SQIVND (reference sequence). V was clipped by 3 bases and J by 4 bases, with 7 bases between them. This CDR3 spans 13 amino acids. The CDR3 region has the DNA TGTGCCAGTAGTATGAACAGGAATCAGCCCCAGCATTTT. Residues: CASSMNRNQPQHF.

DNA for the CDR3: TGTGCCAGCAGCCTGGATTTATGGGGTAGCTCCTACGAGCAGTACTTC. It translates to CASSLDLWGSSYEQYF. The V and J genes are TRBV7-9 and TRBJ2-7; the D is unclear. There are 16 residues in the CDR3. V was clipped by 5 bases and J by 0 bases, with 17 bases between them. CDR1 is SEHNR, CDR2 FQNEAQ, per germline (reference sequence).

CDR3 protein: CASSMFHEAFF. CDR3 nucleotide sequence: TGTGCCAGTAGTATGTTCCACGAAGCTTTCTTT. The chain has TRBV19 and TRBJ1-1; no definite D call. CDR1 is LNHDA, CDR2 SQIVND, per germline (reference sequence). The CDR3 extends over 11 amino acids. V lost 3 bases and J 8 bases, leaving 7 bases between the germline ends.

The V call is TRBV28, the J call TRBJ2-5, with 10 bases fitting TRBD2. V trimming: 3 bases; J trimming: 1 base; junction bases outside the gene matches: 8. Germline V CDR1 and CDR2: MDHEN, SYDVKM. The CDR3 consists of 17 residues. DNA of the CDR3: TGTGCCAGCAGTTTCGCGACTAGCGGGCTTTTCCAAGAGACCCAGTACTTC. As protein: CASSFATSGLFQETQYF.

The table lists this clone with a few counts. CDR3 sequence (DNA): TGCGCCAGCAGCCAACGGACAGATACCTACGAGCAGTACTTC. This translates into CASSQRTDTYEQYF. The chain uses TRBV4-1 and TRBJ2-7, with TRBD1 as a possible D gene (6 bases). Germline values: CDR1 MGHRA, CDR2 YSYEKL. Trimming stripped 2 bases from V and 2 bases from J, with 10 bases between. The CDR3 length is 14 residues.

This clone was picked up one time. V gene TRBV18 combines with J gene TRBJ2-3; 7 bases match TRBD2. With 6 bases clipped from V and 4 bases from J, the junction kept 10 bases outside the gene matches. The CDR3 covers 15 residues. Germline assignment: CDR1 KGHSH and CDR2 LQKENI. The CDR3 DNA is TGTGCCAGCTCCCCCCCGACTAGCTCCGCAGATACGCAGTATTTT. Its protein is CASSPPTSSADTQYF.

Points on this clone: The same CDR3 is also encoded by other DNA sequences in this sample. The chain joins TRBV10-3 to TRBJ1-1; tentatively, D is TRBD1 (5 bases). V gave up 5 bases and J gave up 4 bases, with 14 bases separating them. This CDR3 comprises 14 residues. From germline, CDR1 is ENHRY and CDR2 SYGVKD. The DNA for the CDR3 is TGTGCCATCAGTCCCGGGACGGGCAGCACTGAAGCTTTCTTT. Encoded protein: CAISPGTGSTEAFF.

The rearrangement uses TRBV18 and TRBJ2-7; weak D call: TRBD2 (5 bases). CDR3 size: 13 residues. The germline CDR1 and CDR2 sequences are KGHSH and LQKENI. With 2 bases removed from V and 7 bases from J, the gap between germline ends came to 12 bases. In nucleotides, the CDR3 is TGTGCCAGCTCACCAGGGTTTGGGGAGGAGCAGTACTTC. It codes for CASSPGFGEEQYF.

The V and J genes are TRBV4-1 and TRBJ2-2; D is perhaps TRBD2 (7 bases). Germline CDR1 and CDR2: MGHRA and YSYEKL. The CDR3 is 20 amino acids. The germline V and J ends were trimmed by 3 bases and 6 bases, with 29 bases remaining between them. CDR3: CASSHPAAGRGVRTSGELFF. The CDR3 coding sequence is TGCGCCAGCAGCCACCCGGCGGCGGGGAGGGGGGTAAGAACGTCCGGGGAGCTGTTTTTT.

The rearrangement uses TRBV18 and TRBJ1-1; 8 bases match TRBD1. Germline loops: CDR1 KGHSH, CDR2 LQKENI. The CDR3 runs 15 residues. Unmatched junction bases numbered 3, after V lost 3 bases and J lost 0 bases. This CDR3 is CASSPDRAMNTEAFF. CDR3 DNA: TGTGCCAGCTCACCGGACAGGGCTATGAACACTGAAGCTTTCTTT.

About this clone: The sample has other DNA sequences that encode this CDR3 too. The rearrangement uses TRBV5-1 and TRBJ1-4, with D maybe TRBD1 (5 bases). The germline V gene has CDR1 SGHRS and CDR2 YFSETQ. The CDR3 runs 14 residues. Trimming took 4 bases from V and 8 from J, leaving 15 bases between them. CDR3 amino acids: CASSSGGPGEKLFF. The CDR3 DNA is TGCGCCAGCAGCAGTGGGGGACCGGGAGAAAAACTGTTTTTT.

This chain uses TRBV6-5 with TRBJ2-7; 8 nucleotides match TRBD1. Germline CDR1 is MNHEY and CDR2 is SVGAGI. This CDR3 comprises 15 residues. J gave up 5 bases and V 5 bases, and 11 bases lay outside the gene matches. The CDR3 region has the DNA TGTGCCAGCAGTCTCCAGGGGACAGGTTCCCACGAGCAGTACTTC. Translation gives CASSLQGTGSHEQYF.

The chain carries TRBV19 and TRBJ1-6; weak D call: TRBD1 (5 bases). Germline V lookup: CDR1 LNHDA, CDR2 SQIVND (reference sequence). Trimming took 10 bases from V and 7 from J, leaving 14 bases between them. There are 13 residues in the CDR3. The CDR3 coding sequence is TGTGCCACCAAGGGACGGATAAATTCACCCCTCCACTTT. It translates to CATKGRINSPLHF.

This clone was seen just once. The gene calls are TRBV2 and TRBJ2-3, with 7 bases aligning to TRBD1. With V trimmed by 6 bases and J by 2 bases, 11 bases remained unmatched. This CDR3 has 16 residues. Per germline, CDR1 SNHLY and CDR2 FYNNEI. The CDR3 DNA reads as TGTGCCAGCAGGCCAACCAAGGGGGCCCTCACAGATACGCAGTATTTT. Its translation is CASRPTKGALTDTQYF.

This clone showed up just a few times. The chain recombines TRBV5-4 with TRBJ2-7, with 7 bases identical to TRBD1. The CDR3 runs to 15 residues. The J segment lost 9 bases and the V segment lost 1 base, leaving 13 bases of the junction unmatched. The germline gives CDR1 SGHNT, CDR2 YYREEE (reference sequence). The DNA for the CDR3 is TGTGCCAGCAGCTTGCCCGGGACAGTTTCAGGTGTGCAGTACTTC. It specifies CASSLPGTVSGVQYF.

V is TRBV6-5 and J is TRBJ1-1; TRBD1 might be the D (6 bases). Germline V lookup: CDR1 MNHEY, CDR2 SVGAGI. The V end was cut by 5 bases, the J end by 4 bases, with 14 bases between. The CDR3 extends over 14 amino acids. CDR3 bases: TGTGCCAGCAGTCGCCCTTCAGGGGTCACTGAAGCTTTCTTT. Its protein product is CASSRPSGVTEAFF.

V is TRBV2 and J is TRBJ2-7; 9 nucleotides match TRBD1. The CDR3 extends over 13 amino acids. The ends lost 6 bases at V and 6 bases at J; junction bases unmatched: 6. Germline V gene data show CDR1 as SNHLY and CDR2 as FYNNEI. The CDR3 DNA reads TGTGCCAGCAGCCGGGACAGGGTCAGCGAGCAGTACTTC. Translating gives CASSRDRVSEQYF.